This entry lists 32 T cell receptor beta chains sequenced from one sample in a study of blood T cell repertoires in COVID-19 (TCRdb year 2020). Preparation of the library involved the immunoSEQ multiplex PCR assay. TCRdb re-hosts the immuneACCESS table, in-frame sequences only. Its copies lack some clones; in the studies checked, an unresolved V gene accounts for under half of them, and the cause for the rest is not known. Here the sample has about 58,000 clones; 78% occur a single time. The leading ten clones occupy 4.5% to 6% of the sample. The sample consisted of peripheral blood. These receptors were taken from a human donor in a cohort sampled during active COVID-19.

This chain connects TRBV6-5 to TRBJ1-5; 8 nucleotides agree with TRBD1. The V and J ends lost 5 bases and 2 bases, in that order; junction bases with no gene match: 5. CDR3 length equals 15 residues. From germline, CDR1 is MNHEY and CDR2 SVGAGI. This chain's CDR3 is CASSPRGPGNQPQHF. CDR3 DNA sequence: TGTGCCAGCAGTCCCAGGGGGCCGGGCAATCAGCCCCAGCATTTT.

The CDR3 DNA reads TGTGCCAGTAGTATAGGAGGTGTCCTGGAGGAGACCCAGTACTTC. Translation: CASSIGGVLEETQYF. The J gene is TRBJ2-5, the V gene TRBV19; D gene ambiguous. CDR3 length: 15 amino acids. The germline V gene has CDR1 LNHDA and CDR2 SQIVND (reference sequence). Trimming cost V 1 base and J 5 bases, with 14 bases left between them.

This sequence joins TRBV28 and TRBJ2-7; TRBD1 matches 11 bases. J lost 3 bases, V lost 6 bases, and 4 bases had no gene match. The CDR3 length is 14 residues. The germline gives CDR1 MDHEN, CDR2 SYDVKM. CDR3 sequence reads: CASRQGTGGYEQYF. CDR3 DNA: TGTGCCAGCAGGCAAGGGACAGGGGGCTACGAGCAGTACTTC. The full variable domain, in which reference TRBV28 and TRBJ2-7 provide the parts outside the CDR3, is DVKVTQSSRYLVKRTGEKVFLECVQDMDHENMFWYRQDPGLGLRLIYFSYDVKMKEKGDIPEGYSVSREKKERFSLILESASTNQTSMYLCASRQGTGGYEQYFGPGTRLTVT.

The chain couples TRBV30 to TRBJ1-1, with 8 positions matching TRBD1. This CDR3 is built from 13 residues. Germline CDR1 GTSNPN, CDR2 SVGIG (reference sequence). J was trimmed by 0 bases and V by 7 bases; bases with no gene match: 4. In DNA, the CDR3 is TGTGCCTACACAGGGGGTATGAACACTGAAGCTTTCTTT. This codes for CAYTGGMNTEAFF.

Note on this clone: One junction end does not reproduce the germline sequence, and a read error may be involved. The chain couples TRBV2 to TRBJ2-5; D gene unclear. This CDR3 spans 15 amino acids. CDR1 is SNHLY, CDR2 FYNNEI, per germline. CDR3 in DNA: TGTGCCAGCAGGGAAGACGGCAGCGAGCGAGAGACCCAGTACTTC. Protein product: CASREDGSERETQYF.

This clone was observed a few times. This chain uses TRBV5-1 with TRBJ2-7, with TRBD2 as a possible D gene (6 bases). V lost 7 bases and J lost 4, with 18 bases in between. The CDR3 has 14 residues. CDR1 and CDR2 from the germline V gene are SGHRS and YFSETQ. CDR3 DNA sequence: TGCGCCAGCCGGGTTCGTGGACGGGGGTACGAGCAGTACTTC. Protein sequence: CASRVRGRGYEQYF.

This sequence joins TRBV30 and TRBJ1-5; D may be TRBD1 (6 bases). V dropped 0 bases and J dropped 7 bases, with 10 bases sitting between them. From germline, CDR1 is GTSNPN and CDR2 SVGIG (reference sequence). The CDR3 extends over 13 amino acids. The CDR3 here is CAWSVGGGQPQHF. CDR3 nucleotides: TGTGCCTGGAGTGTAGGGGGGGGACAGCCCCAGCATTTT.

CDR3 protein: CASSVDQGAYEQYF. In DNA, the CDR3 is TGTGCCAGCAGCGTAGATCAGGGGGCCTACGAGCAGTACTTC. This chain uses TRBV9 with TRBJ2-7, with 7 positions matching TRBD1. Germline V gene data show CDR1 as SGDLS and CDR2 as YYNGEE. V trimming: 0 bases; J trimming: 2 bases; junction bases outside the gene matches: 2. CDR3 length: 14 residues.

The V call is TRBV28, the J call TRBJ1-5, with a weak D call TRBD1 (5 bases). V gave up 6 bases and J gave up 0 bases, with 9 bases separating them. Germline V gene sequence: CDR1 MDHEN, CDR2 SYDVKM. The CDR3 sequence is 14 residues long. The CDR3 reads CASRDSYSNQPQHF. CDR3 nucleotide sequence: TGTGCCAGCAGAGACAGTTATAGCAATCAGCCCCAGCATTTT.

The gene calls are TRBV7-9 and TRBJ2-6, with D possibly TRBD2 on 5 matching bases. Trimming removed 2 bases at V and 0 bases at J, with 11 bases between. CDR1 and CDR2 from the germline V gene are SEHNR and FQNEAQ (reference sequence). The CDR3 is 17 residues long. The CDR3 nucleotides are TGTGCCAGCAGCTTATCCGAGGGCAACTCTGGGGCCAACGTCCTGACTTTC. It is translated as CASSLSEGNSGANVLTF.

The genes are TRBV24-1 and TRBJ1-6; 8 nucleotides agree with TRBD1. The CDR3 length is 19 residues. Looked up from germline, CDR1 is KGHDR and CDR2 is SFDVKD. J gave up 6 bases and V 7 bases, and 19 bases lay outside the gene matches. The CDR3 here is CATSDQTGGRKGTNSPLHF. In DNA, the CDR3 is TGTGCCACCAGCGACCAAACAGGGGGAAGGAAAGGGACTAATTCACCCCTCCACTTT.

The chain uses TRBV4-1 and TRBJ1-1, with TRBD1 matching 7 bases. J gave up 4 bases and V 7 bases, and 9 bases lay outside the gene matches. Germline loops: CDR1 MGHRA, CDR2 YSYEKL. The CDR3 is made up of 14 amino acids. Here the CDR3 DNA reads TGCGCCAGCAATGACAGGGCCCGGGGCACTGAAGCTTTCTTT. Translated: CASNDRARGTEAFF.

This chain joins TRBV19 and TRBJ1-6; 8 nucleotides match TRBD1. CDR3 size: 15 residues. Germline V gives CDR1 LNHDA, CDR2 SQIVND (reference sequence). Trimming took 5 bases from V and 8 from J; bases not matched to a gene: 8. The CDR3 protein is CASSAGQGPDSPLHF. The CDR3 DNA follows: TGTGCCAGTAGTGCCGGACAGGGTCCAGATTCACCCCTCCACTTT.

CDR3 DNA sequence: TGTGCCAGCTCACCGGACAGGGGGGGAAACGAGCAGTACTTC. Its translation: CASSPDRGGNEQYF. The chain has TRBV18 and TRBJ2-7; 10 bases are shared with TRBD1. CDR3 length: 14 amino acids. The germline V gene encodes CDR1 KGHSH and CDR2 LQKENI. The trim removed 3 bases at V and 5 bases at J, leaving 4 bases unmatched.

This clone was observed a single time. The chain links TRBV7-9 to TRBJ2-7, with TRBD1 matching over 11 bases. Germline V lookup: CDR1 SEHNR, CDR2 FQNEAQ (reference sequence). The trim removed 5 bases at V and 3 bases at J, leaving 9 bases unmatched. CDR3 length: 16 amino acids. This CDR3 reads CASSGQGTGGYYEQYF. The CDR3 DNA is TGTGCCAGCAGCGGCCAGGGGACAGGGGGTTACTACGAGCAGTACTTC.

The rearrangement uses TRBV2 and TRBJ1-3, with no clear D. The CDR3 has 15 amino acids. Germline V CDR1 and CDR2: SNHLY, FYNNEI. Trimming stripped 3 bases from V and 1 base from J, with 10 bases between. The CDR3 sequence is CASSESRLSGNTIYF. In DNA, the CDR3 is TGTGCCAGCAGTGAGAGTCGACTTTCTGGAAACACCATATATTTT.

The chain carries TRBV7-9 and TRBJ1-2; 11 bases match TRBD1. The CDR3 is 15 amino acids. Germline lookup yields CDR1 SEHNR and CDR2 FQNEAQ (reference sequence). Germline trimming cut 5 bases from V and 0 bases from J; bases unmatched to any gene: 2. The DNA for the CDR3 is TGTGCCAGCAGCCTGGGACAGGGGGCTAACTATGGCTACACCTTC. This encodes CASSLGQGANYGYTF.

Here the CDR3 reads CASRGSGDTSYEQYF. The CDR3 DNA reads TGTGCCAGCAGGGGGTCCGGGGACACCTCCTACGAGCAGTACTTC. The rearrangement joins TRBV5-8 to TRBJ2-7; D might be TRBD1 (6 bases). Trimming left V 5 bases short and J 0 bases short, with 15 bases between. The CDR3 contains 15 residues. CDR1 SGHTS and CDR2 YDEGEE come from the germline V gene.

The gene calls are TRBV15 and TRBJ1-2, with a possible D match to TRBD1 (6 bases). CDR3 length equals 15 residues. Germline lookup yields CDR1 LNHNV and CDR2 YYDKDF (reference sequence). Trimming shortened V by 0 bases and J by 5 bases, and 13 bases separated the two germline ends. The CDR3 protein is CATSRDPGGGYGYTF. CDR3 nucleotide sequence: TGTGCCACCAGCAGAGATCCGGGGGGCGGGTATGGCTACACCTTC.

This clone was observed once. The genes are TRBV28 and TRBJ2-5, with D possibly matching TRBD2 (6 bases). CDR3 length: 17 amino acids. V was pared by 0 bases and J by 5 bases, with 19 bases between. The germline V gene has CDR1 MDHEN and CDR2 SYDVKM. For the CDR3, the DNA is TGTGCCAGCAGTTTATGGCTAGCGACATACCTGGGGGAGACCCAGTACTTC. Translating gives CASSLWLATYLGETQYF.

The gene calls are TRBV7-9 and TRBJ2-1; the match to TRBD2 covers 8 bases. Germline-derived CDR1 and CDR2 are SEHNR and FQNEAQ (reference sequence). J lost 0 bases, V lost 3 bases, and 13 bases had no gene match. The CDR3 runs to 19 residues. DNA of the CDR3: TGTGCCAGCAGCTTTGGTGAACTAGCGGCTCCAAGCTCCTACAATGAGCAGTTCTTC. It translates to CASSFGELAAPSSYNEQFF.

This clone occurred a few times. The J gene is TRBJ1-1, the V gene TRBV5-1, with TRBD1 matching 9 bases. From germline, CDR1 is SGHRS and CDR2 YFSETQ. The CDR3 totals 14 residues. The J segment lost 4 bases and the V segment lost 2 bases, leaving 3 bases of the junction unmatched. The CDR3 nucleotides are TGCGCCAGCAGCTTAGGGACAGGGACCACTGAAGCTTTCTTT. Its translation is CASSLGTGTTEAFF. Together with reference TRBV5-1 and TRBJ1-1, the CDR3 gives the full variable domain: KAGVTQTPRYLIKTRGQQVTLSCSPISGHRSVSWYQQTPGQGLQFLFEYFSETQRNKGNFPGRFSGRQFSNSRSEMNVSTLELGDSALYLCASSLGTGTTEAFFGQGTRLTVV.

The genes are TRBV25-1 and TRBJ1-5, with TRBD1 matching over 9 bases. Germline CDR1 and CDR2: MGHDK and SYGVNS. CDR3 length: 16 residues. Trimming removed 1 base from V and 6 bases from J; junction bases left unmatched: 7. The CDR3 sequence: CASSESGTGSVQPQHF. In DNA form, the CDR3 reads TGTGCCAGCAGTGAATCCGGGACAGGGTCAGTTCAGCCCCAGCATTTT.

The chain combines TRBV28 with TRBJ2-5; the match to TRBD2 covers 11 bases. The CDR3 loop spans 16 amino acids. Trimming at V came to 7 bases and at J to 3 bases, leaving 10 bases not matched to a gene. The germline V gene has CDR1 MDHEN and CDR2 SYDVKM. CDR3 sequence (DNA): TGTGCCAGCACCCGAGGGCCTAGCGGGAGGAAAGAGACCCAGTACTTC. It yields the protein CASTRGPSGRKETQYF.

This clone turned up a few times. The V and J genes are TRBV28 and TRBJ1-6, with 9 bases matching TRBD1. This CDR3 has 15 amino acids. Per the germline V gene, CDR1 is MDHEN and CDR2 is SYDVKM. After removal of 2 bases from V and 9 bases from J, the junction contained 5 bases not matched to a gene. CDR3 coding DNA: TGTGCCAGCAGTTTACAAACAGGGGGCGTTTCACCCCTCCACTTT. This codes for CASSLQTGGVSPLHF.

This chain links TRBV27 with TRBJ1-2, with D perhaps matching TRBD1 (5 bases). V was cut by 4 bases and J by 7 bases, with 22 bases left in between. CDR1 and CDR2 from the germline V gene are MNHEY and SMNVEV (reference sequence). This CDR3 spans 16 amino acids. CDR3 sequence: CASSSAVPQGKAGYTF. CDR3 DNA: TGTGCCAGCAGTTCGGCGGTACCCCAGGGTAAAGCTGGCTACACCTTC.

The CDR3 reads CASNREWSGYTF. In DNA form, the CDR3 reads TGTGCCAGCAACAGGGAGTGGTCGGGCTACACCTTC. This rearrangement joins TRBV2 to TRBJ1-2; perhaps TRBD1 as D (6 bases). The ends were cut back, 7 bases at V and 8 bases at J, with 14 bases in the middle. CDR3 length equals 12 residues. The germline V gene has CDR1 SNHLY and CDR2 FYNNEI.

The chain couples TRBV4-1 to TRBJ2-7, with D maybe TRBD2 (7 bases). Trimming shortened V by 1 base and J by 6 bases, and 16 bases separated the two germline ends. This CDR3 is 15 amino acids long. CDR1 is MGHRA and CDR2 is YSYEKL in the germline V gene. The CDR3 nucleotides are TGCGCCAGCAGCCAAGCCTTCCTGGGGGGGCGCGAGCAGTACTTC. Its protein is CASSQAFLGGREQYF.

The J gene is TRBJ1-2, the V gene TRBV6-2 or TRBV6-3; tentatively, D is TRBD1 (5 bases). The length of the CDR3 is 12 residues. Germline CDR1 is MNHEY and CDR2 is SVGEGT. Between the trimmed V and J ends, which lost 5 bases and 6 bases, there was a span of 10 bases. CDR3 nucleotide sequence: TGTGCCAGCAGTCCCCGGGGGGATGGCTACACCTTC. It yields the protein CASSPRGDGYTF.

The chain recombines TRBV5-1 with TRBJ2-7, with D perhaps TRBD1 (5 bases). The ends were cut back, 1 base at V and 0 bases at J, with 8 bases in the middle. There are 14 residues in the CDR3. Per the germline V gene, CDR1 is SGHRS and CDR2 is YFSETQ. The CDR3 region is CASSLLQASYEQYF. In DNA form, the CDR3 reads TGCGCCAGCAGCTTGTTACAGGCCTCCTACGAGCAGTACTTC.

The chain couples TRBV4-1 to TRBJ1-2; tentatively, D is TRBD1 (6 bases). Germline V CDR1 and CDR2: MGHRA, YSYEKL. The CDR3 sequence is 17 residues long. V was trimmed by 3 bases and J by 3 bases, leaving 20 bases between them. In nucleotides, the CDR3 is TGCGCCAGCAGCCAGACCCTCTCCAGGGGTGAGGACTATGGCTACACCTTC. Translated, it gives CASSQTLSRGEDYGYTF.

The DNA for the CDR3 is TGCGCCAGCAGCCAAGACCCAGGGGTATGGGGAAACACCATATATTTT. Translation: CASSQDPGVWGNTIYF. The rearrangement joins TRBV4-3 to TRBJ1-3, with D maybe TRBD1 (6 bases). Per the germline V gene, CDR1 is LGHNA and CDR2 is YSLEER. CDR3 length: 16 amino acids. V was shortened by 0 bases and J by 4 bases, with 13 bases between the two germline ends.